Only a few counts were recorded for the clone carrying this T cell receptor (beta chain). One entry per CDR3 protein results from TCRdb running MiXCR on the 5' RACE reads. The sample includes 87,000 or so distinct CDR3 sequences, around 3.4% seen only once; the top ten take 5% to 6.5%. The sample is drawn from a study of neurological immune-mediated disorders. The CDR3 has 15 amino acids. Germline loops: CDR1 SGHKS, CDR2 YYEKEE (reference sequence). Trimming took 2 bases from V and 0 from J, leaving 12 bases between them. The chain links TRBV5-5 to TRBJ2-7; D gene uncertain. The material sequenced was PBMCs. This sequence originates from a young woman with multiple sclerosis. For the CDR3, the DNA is TGTGCCAGCAGCTTTATGCAAGTAACCTCCTACGAGCAGTACTTC. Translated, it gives CASSFMQVTSYEQYF.